This entry lists 24 T cell receptor beta chains sequenced from one sample in a study of regulatory T cells in long-lasting Graves disease. The time point was: persistent/refractory GD, antithyroid drugs over 5 years with positive TRAb. After RNA was extracted from PBMCs, the TCR library was made from it. CDR3 regions were amplified by Arm-PCR using iRepertoire HTBI primers to build TCR beta libraries. In TCRdb, the multiplex PCR reads were re-called with MiXCR into one record per CDR3 protein. The profile shows around 450,000 distinct CDR3 sequences, roughly 21% of them singletons. The source was peripheral blood mononuclear cells (PBMCs), collected when the disease was refractory, from a patient treated with antithyroid drugs. These receptors came from a female donor with Graves disease.

This clonotype was counted only a few times. CDR3 nucleotides: TGTGCCAGCAGTTACTCGTTGCAGCCGCTCAATCAGCCCCAGCATTTT. Protein sequence: CASSYSLQPLNQPQHF. V and J are TRBV6-2 or TRBV6-3 and TRBJ1-5; D gene uncertain. The CDR3 contains 16 residues. The V end lost 0 bases, the J end lost 3 bases, and 12 bases lay between the germline ends. CDR1 and CDR2 (germline): MNHEY, SVGEGT.

The chain carries TRBV27 and TRBJ2-5; perhaps TRBD2 as D (5 bases). V lost 3 bases and J lost 0, with 8 bases in between. This CDR3 has 14 residues. The V gene's germline CDR1 is MNHEY and CDR2 SMNVEV (reference sequence). CDR3 amino acids: CASSFLRDQETQYF. CDR3 sequence (DNA): TGTGCCAGCAGTTTCTTGCGGGACCAAGAGACCCAGTACTTC.

This clonotype was recorded at least ten times. This sequence joins TRBV2 and TRBJ1-2, with a tentative D call TRBD1 (5 bases). The germline V gene encodes CDR1 SNHLY and CDR2 FYNNEI. This CDR3 spans 12 amino acids. V was pared by 2 bases and J by 9 bases, with 10 bases between. The CDR3 DNA follows: TGTGCCAGCAGTGAACAGGGAAACAGCTACACCTTC. This gives the protein CASSEQGNSYTF.

This clonotype has ten or more counts. The genes are TRBV7-2 and TRBJ2-5; 8 nucleotides align to TRBD2. The CDR3 contains 15 residues. Germline-derived CDR1 and CDR2 are SGHTA and FQGNSA. Trimming took 5 bases from V and 2 from J; bases not matched to a gene: 7. CDR3 sequence (DNA): TGTGCCAGCAGCCCCGACCGCGGGAGGCAAGAGACCCAGTACTTC. It is translated as CASSPDRGRQETQYF.

This clonotype has a count of ten or more. The chain carries TRBV20-1 and TRBJ1-1; 7 bases map to TRBD1. Trimming at V came to 5 bases and at J to 5 bases, leaving 11 bases not matched to a gene. Germline V gene sequence: CDR1 DFQATT, CDR2 SNEGSKA (reference sequence). The CDR3 is made up of 14 amino acids. The CDR3 is CSAPAQGLRTEAFF. CDR3 in DNA: TGCAGTGCTCCTGCACAGGGGTTGAGGACTGAAGCTTTCTTT.

The J gene is TRBJ1-5, the V gene TRBV30, with TRBD1 as a possible D gene (6 bases). The CDR3 loop spans 13 amino acids. Germline CDR1 is GTSNPN and CDR2 is SVGIG (reference sequence). V was trimmed by 2 bases and J by 5 bases, leaving 10 bases between them. CDR3: CAWSKQGDQPQHF. Here the CDR3 DNA reads TGTGCCTGGAGTAAACAGGGTGATCAGCCCCAGCATTTT.

This clonotype appeared many times. The chain combines TRBV29-1 with TRBJ2-6; D uncertain. Trimming removed 4 bases at V and 1 base at J, with 11 bases between. Per the germline V gene, CDR1 is SQVTM and CDR2 is ANQGSEA. This CDR3 comprises 15 residues. The CDR3 loop reads CSVVGTASGANVLTF. CDR3 nucleotide sequence: TGCAGCGTTGTGGGTACAGCATCTGGGGCCAACGTCCTGACTTTC.

This clonotype was recorded at least ten times. This chain uses TRBV20-1 with TRBJ2-7, with 8 bases that match TRBD2. Germline CDR1 is DFQATT and CDR2 is SNEGSKA (reference sequence). V trimming: 2 bases; J trimming: 3 bases; junction bases outside the gene matches: 6. This CDR3 has 14 amino acids. CDR3 nucleotide sequence: TGCAGTGCTAGAAGAGCGGGAGCGCTCTACGAGCAGTACTTC. Translating it yields CSARRAGALYEQYF.

This clonotype was seen more than once but under ten times. The J gene is TRBJ1-1, the V gene TRBV24-1; D possibly corresponds to TRBD1 (5 bases). Germline loops: CDR1 KGHDR, CDR2 SFDVKD. CDR3 length equals 14 residues. The ends were cut back, 0 bases at V and 5 bases at J, with 9 bases in the middle. Here the CDR3 reads CATSDLVRGTEAFF. In DNA, the CDR3 is TGTGCCACCAGTGATTTGGTCCGGGGGACTGAAGCTTTCTTT.

This chain connects TRBV9 to TRBJ2-7; 7 bases are shared with TRBD2. Germline CDR1 and CDR2: SGDLS and YYNGEE. Trimming at V came to 0 bases and at J to 0 bases, leaving 6 bases not matched to a gene. The CDR3 runs 16 residues. This chain's CDR3 is CASSVAGGVGSYEQYF. The CDR3 DNA reads TGTGCCAGCAGCGTAGCTGGGGGGGTGGGCTCCTACGAGCAGTACTTC.

Details on this clonotype: Just one base apart from a much larger clone, this may be a read error. The genes are TRBV6-2 or TRBV6-3 and TRBJ1-2; 7 bases fit TRBD1. The V segment lost 5 bases and the J segment 5 bases; nucleotides outside the gene matches: 14. This CDR3 is built from 16 residues. Germline CDR1 reads MNHEY; CDR2 reads SVGEGT. The CDR3, as DNA: TGTGCCAGCAGTAATGTGGGACAGCTTTTTCTTTATGGCTACACCTTC. Its protein product is CASSNVGQLFLYGYTF.

The chain couples TRBV10-3 to TRBJ2-7, with a weak D call TRBD1 (6 bases). Trimming took off 3 bases at V and 3 bases at J, with 12 bases between the two ends. The CDR3 extends over 14 amino acids. Germline assignment: CDR1 ENHRY and CDR2 SYGVKD. Here the CDR3 DNA reads TGTGCCATCAGTGACCCTGACAGGCTCTACGAGCAGTACTTC. Translating it yields CAISDPDRLYEQYF.

The chain combines TRBV2 with TRBJ2-1; no reliable D call. Trimming pared 6 bases from V and 8 bases from J, leaving 14 bases between. The CDR3 totals 13 residues. Germline V gives CDR1 SNHLY, CDR2 FYNNEI. CDR3 region: CASSNRRSDEQFF. The CDR3 DNA is TGTGCCAGCAGCAACCGACGGTCCGATGAGCAGTTCTTC.

A few counts support this clonotype. J is TRBJ1-2 and V is TRBV24-1, with TRBD1 matching 8 bases. The germline V gene encodes CDR1 KGHDR and CDR2 SFDVKD. Trimming took 6 bases from V and 6 from J; bases not matched to a gene: 8. The CDR3 runs 14 residues. The CDR3 DNA is TGTGCCACCAGTCCAAACGACAGGGGAGATGGCTACACCTTC. Its translation is CATSPNDRGDGYTF.

This clonotype was counted only a few times. The chain combines TRBV12-3 or TRBV12-4 with TRBJ2-1, with D uncertain. Trimming pared 6 bases from V and 4 bases from J, leaving 10 bases between. The CDR3 runs 13 residues. CDR3 DNA sequence: TGTGCCAGCAGACTTGGGGTATACAATGAGCAGTTCTTC. Protein product: CASRLGVYNEQFF.

As concerns this clonotype: A much larger clone sits a single nucleotide away, making a read error possible. This sequence joins TRBV6-5 and TRBJ1-1; 9 nucleotides match TRBD1. The CDR3 extends over 15 amino acids. Germline assignment: CDR1 MNHEY and CDR2 SVGAGI. The CDR3 loop is CANSYSGQGNTEAFF. The CDR3 region has the DNA TGTGCCAACAGTTACTCGGGACAGGGGAACACTGAAGCTTTCTTT.

This chain connects TRBV7-8 to TRBJ1-3; 7 positions agree with TRBD1. The CDR3 covers 15 residues. Germline values: CDR1 SGHVS, CDR2 FQNEAQ. The V and J ends lost 5 bases and 3 bases, in that order; junction bases with no gene match: 7. Here the CDR3 DNA reads TGTGCCAGCAGCCATCGAGGGGGCGATGGAAACACCATATATTTT. Its protein is CASSHRGGDGNTIYF.

This clonotype has a count of ten or more. V and J are TRBV24-1 and TRBJ1-2; maybe TRBD1 (5 bases). The CDR3 spans 13 residues. The germline V and J ends were trimmed by 5 bases and 2 bases, with 8 bases remaining between them. Germline V gene lookup returns CDR1 KGHDR and CDR2 SFDVKD. CDR3 sequence (DNA): TGTGCCACCAGTGTGGCAGGGAACTATGGCTACACCTTC. Its translation is CATSVAGNYGYTF.

At least ten counts were recorded for this clonotype. Sequence at one end of the junction differs from germline and may be a read error. The chain recombines TRBV28 with TRBJ1-2; TRBD1 matches 7 bases. Germline CDR1 and CDR2: MDHEN and SYDVKM. The CDR3 has 14 amino acids. The DNA for the CDR3 is TGTGCCAGCAGTTTACAGGGGGGTCTGGATGGCTGCACCTTC. Translation gives CASSLQGGLDGCTF.

In this sample, this clonotype turned up many times. The chain couples TRBV6-1 to TRBJ1-1; maybe TRBD1 (6 bases). This CDR3 comprises 14 residues. Trimming took off 5 bases at V and 5 bases at J, with 15 bases between the two ends. Germline loops: CDR1 MNHNS, CDR2 SASEGT. The CDR3 coding sequence is TGTGCCAGCAGTCCCAATATCAGGGGTACTGAAGCTTTCTTT. Amino acids: CASSPNIRGTEAFF.

There are a few counts of this clonotype. The CDR3 reads CASSLPSGSLNGELFF. CDR3 bases: TGTGCCAGCAGTCTCCCGAGCGGGTCATTAAACGGGGAGCTGTTTTTT. The V gene is TRBV12-3 or TRBV12-4, the J gene TRBJ2-2; D might be TRBD2 (6 bases). V lost 5 bases and J 7 bases, leaving 20 bases between the germline ends. The CDR3 is 16 residues long.

The CDR3 coding sequence is TGTGCCAGCAGCGTAACCGGGACAGGGACCGGCGGCTACACCTTC. The encoded protein is CASSVTGTGTGGYTF. This sequence joins TRBV9 and TRBJ1-2; 9 bases fit TRBD1. This CDR3 contains 15 residues. J lost 8 bases, V lost 1 base, and 9 bases had no gene match. From germline, CDR1 is SGDLS and CDR2 YYNGEE.

This clonotype was seen at least ten times. This sequence joins TRBV28 and TRBJ2-7; 10 nucleotides line up with TRBD2. V gave up 6 bases and J gave up 2 bases; unmatched junction bases: 7. The CDR3 length is 15 residues. CDR1 MDHEN and CDR2 SYDVKM come from the germline V gene. The CDR3: CASRRLAGLTYEQYF. DNA of the CDR3: TGTGCCAGCAGGAGACTAGCGGGCCTTACCTACGAGCAGTACTTC.

This clonotype was recorded many times. CDR3: CASSSRGGTSGRAGETQYF. CDR3 coding DNA: TGTGCCAGCAGCTCTCGGGGGGGGACTAGCGGGAGGGCCGGAGAGACCCAGTACTTC. The rearrangement joins TRBV7-2 to TRBJ2-5; TRBD2 matches at 16 bases. V shed 4 bases, J shed 4 bases, and the junction held 12 bases outside the gene matches. This CDR3 comprises 19 residues. Germline V gives CDR1 SGHTA, CDR2 FQGNSA.